The rows below give T cell receptor beta chains drawn from one sample of a study of blood T cell repertoires in COVID-19. Some clones are missing from TCRdb's copy, which holds only in-frame ones; the method was immunoSEQ multiplex PCR. In the table there are 60,000 to 85,000 clones, approximately 80% of which are singletons. The source material was peripheral blood. The receptors were gathered from a human donor in a cohort sampled during active COVID-19. Each CDR3 is given with its conserved first and last residue. Fields, in order: J gene, D gene, clone size, V gene, CDR3 protein, CDR3 DNA. The D gene is left open where the match is weak. Size is stated for part of the rows, as once, few or many counts, or as a class when the clone is expanded.

TRBJ1-4 | . | . | TRBV23-1 | CASSQSANRETEHYNATNEKLFF | TGCGCCAGCAGTCAATCGGCCAACCGAGAGACAGAACACTATAATGCAACTAATGAAAAACTGTTTTTT
TRBJ2-1 | . | . | TRBV6-5 | CASSPRGDDEQFF | TGTGCCAGCAGCCCCAGGGGGGATGATGAGCAGTTCTTC
TRBJ2-3 | TRBD1 | once | TRBV5-4 | CASSLGDRGTSTDTQYF | TGTGCCAGCAGCTTGGGGGACAGGGGAACTAGCACAGATACGCAGTATTTT
TRBJ2-6 | TRBD2 | . | TRBV19 | CASSGSSGISSGANVLTF | TGTGCCAGTAGTGGGTCTAGCGGTATAAGCTCTGGGGCCAACGTCCTGACTTTC
TRBJ1-1 | TRBD1 | . | TRBV9 | CASSTGQGRNTEAFF | TGTGCCAGCAGCACAGGACAGGGAAGGAACACTGAAGCTTTCTTT
TRBJ1-4 | . | . | TRBV28 | CASGQGREKLFF | TGTGCCAGCGGGCAGGGTCGCGAAAAACTGTTTTTT
TRBJ2-7 | TRBD2 | . | TRBV7-9 | CASSLGLAGDRYEQYF | TGTGCCAGCAGCTTGGGACTAGCGGGAGACCGCTACGAGCAGTACTTC
TRBJ1-6 | TRBD1 | once | TRBV11-3 | CASSPPQGNSPLHF | TGTGCCAGCAGCCCCCCACAGGGGAATTCACCCCTCCACTTT
TRBJ2-5 | TRBD2 | . | TRBV19 | CASSIEGSGSQETQYF | TGTGCCAGTAGTATAGAAGGTAGCGGGAGTCAAGAGACCCAGTACTTC
TRBJ1-2 | TRBD1 | . | TRBV27 | CASSLWGQGKNGYTF | TGTGCCAGCAGTTTATGGGGACAGGGGAAAAATGGCTACACCTTC
TRBJ2-7 | . | . | TRBV4-3 | CVSSQSYRGGGLVYEQYF | TGCGTCAGCAGCCAATCTTACCGCGGAGGGGGCTTGGTCTACGAGCAGTACTTC
TRBJ2-7 | . | . | TRBV7-2 | CASSLGALPSYEQYF | TGTGCCAGCAGCTTGGGAGCGCTACCATCCTACGAGCAGTACTTC
TRBJ1-2 | . | . | TRBV7-9 | CASSGGGAPNYGYTF | TGTGCCAGCAGCGGGGGAGGGGCACCTAACTATGGCTACACCTTC
TRBJ2-7 | . | . | TRBV7-9 | CASQPRETVYEQYF | TGTGCCAGCCAGCCCAGGGAAACAGTCTACGAGCAGTACTTC
TRBJ2-2 | . | . | TRBV2 | CASSPPKRLASTNTGELFF | TGTGCCAGCAGCCCCCCAAAAAGGTTAGCGAGTACGAACACCGGGGAGCTGTTTTTT
TRBJ1-2 | TRBD1 | . | TRBV28 | CASRTGAGGNYGYTF | TGTGCCAGCAGAACCGGGGCAGGGGGAAACTATGGCTACACCTTC
TRBJ1-2 | . | . | TRBV12-3/TRBV12-4 | CASSPGQRAGYTF | TGTGCCAGCAGTCCGGGACAAAGAGCTGGCTACACCTTC
TRBJ2-7 | TRBD1 | . | TRBV28 | CAARDRASHEQYF | TGTGCCGCAAGGGACAGGGCTTCCCACGAGCAGTACTTC
TRBJ2-7 | TRBD1 | . | TRBV28 | CASFGQGMYEQYF | TGTGCCAGCTTCGGACAGGGGATGTACGAGCAGTACTTC
TRBJ2-7 | . | many | TRBV7-9 | CASSVGLTGEQYF | TGTGCCAGCAGCGTAGGACTAACCGGCGAGCAGTACTTC
TRBJ2-7 | TRBD1 | . | TRBV9 | CASSGDSYEQYF | TGTGCCAGCAGCGGGGACAGCTACGAGCAGTACTTC
TRBJ2-1 | . | . | TRBV10-2 | CASSELGPREQFF | TGCGCCAGCAGTGAGTTAGGCCCCAGGGAGCAGTTCTTC
TRBJ1-1 | . | . | TRBV5-1 | CASSLVQGMNTEAFF | TGCGCCAGCAGCTTGGTCCAGGGGATGAACACTGAAGCTTTCTTT
TRBJ2-1 | . | . | TRBV4-1 | CASSQGYRVRANEQFF | TGCGCCAGCAGCCAAGGGTACAGGGTAAGGGCCAATGAGCAGTTCTTC
TRBJ1-5 | . | . | TRBV30 | CAWSPGVNQPQHF | TGTGCCTGGAGTCCGGGGGTCAATCAGCCCCAGCATTTT
TRBJ1-1 | . | . | TRBV6-1 | CASSQAPGQRRTEAFF | TGTGCCAGCAGTCAAGCGCCGGGACAAAGAAGGACTGAAGCTTTCTTT
TRBJ2-7 | TRBD2 | . | TRBV5-6 | CASSWGLAGTYEQYF | TGTGCCAGCAGCTGGGGACTAGCAGGGACCTACGAGCAGTACTTC